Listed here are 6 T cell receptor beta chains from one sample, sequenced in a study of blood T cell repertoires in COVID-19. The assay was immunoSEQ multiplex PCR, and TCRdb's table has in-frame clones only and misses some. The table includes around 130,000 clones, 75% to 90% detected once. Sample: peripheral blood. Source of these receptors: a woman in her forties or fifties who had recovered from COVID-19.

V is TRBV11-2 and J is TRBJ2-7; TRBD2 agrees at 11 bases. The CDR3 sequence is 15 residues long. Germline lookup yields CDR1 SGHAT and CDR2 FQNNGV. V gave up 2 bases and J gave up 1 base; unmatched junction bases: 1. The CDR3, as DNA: TGTGCCAGCAGCTTATTAGCGGGAGGGTCCTACGAGCAGTACTTC. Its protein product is CASSLLAGGSYEQYF.

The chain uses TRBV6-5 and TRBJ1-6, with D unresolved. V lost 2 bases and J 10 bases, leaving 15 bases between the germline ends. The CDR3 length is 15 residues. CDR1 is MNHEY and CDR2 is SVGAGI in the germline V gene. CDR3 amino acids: CASSYRPELRSPLHF. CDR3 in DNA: TGTGCCAGCAGTTACCGCCCCGAGTTAAGATCACCCCTCCACTTT.

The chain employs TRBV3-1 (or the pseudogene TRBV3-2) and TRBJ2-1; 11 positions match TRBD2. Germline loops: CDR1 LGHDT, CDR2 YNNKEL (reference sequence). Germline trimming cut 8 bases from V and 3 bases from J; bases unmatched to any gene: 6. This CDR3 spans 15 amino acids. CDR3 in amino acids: CASGPGLAVYNEQFF. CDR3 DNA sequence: TGTGCCAGCGGACCGGGACTAGCGGTCTACAATGAGCAGTTCTTC.

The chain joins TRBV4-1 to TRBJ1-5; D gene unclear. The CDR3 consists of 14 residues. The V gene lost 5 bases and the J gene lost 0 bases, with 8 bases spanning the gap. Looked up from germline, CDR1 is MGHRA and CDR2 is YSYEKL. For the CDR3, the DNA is TGCGCCAGCAGCGGGTGGAGTAGCAATCAGCCCCAGCATTTT. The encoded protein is CASSGWSSNQPQHF.

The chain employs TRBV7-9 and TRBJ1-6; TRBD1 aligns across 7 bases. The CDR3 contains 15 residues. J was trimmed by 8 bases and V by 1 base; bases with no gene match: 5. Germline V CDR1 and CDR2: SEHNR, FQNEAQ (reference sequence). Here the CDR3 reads CASSLGGGNHSPLHF. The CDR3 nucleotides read TGTGCCAGCAGCTTAGGAGGGGGCAATCATTCACCCCTCCACTTT.

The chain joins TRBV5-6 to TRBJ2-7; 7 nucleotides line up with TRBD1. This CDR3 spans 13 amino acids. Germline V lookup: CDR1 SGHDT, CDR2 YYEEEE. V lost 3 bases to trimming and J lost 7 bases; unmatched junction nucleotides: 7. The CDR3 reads CASSSVDRAEQYF. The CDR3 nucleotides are TGTGCCAGCAGCTCCGTCGACAGGGCTGAGCAGTACTTC.